The present TCR beta chain was sequenced within a study of long-term antiretroviral therapy in people with HIV. Study-level information: The earliest samples predate the 2015 immediate-ART recommendation by about a decade. Whole-study findings and limits: Someone took the blood between 2004 and 2017, maybe while older ART regimens were in use. Regardless of time point, clones expanded before ART dominated the repertoire.

The authors ran the immunoSEQ assay, v3.0, at survey level. Repertoires were generated with immunoSEQ multiplex PCR, while TCRdb's copy carries only in-frame clones and drops some. The data contain about 28,000 clones, about 86% of them singletons. Participants who had HIV were, without exception, treated in the United States. This clone was observed a handful of times. What it binds is unknown. This CDR3 is built from 15 residues. The germline V and J ends were trimmed by 2 bases and 7 bases, with 12 bases remaining between them. CDR1 and CDR2 from the germline V gene are MNHEY and SVGAGI. The TCR sequence derives from a woman aged 25 to 45 with HIV. The genes are TRBV6-5 and TRBJ1-6, with D maybe TRBD1 (5 bases). This specimen was unsorted PBMCs, taken 0.8 years after starting antiretroviral therapy. CDR3 residues: CASSYRGRRNSPLHF. DNA of the CDR3: TGTGCCAGCAGTTACAGGGGCCGCCGGAATTCACCCCTCCACTTT.